This TCR beta chain was sequenced for a study of control samples from healthy donors and cancer patients. The V and J ends lost 3 bases and 6 bases, in that order; junction bases with no gene match: 10. The CDR3 is 16 residues long. Per germline, CDR1 LNHDA and CDR2 SQIVND (reference sequence). Profiling relied on immunoSEQ multiplex PCR, and the TCRdb table lists in-frame clones only, not all of them. The sample yields 75,000 to 100,000 clones, roughly 92% seen once. Sequenced sample: blood. The TCR originated in a human donor in good health. The donor label of this sample is uncertain. The chain has TRBV19 and TRBJ2-1, with TRBD2 matching 8 bases. CDR3: CASSIRGGPLRNEQFF. For the CDR3, the DNA is TGTGCCAGTAGTATTCGGGGGGGGCCCCTTCGCAATGAGCAGTTCTTC.